The 17 T cell receptor beta chains below all came from one sample that was sequenced in a study of CD8+ T cells in alopecia areata. TCR sequencing used cDNA made by reverse transcription of extracted RNA. Produced via immunoSEQ multiplex PCR; TCRdb's table is partial and in-frame only. The table shows around 150,000 clones, with around 71% occurring only once. Treatment here: oral pan-JAK inhibitor, 5-10 mg twice daily. The input for sequencing was CD4+ T cells sorted from blood, taken at week 4, from a patient treated with tofacitinib. These receptors all stem from a human donor with alopecia areata.

About this clone itself: The sample has other DNA sequences that encode this CDR3 too. The chain has TRBV30 and TRBJ1-1; D is unclear. The CDR3 has 11 amino acids. Trimming removed 3 bases from V and 2 bases from J, with 4 bases in between. Germline values: CDR1 GTSNPN, CDR2 SVGIG (reference sequence). The chain's CDR3 is CAWRANTEAFF. For the CDR3, the DNA is TGTGCCTGGAGGGCCAACACTGAAGCTTTCTTT.

A note on this clone: Other DNA sequences in the same sample also yield this CDR3. The rearrangement links TRBV29-1 to TRBJ1-1; the D gene is possibly TRBD1 (6 bases). V dropped 6 bases and J dropped 0 bases, with 11 bases sitting between them. The CDR3 contains 13 residues. Germline lookup yields CDR1 SQVTM and CDR2 ANQGSEA. CDR3 residues: CSVQTGMNTEAFF. As DNA, the CDR3 is TGCAGCGTCCAGACAGGAATGAACACTGAAGCTTTCTTT.

J is TRBJ2-3 and V is TRBV29-1; 8 positions agree with TRBD1. The V and J ends lost 1 base and 4 bases, in that order; junction bases with no gene match: 10. The CDR3 spans 16 residues. CDR1 SQVTM and CDR2 ANQGSEA come from the germline V gene. CDR3 bases: TGCAGCGTTGAAGGAGCCCAGGGGGCTGGAGCAGATACGCAGTATTTT. Encoded protein: CSVEGAQGAGADTQYF.

This clone turned up a few times. The chain links TRBV7-2 to TRBJ1-2, with D unresolved. This CDR3 is 15 amino acids long. V was cut by 1 base and J by 0 bases, with 9 bases left in between. CDR1 and CDR2 from the germline V gene are SGHTA and FQGNSA. CDR3 amino acids: CASSLVSGPNYGYTF. The CDR3 DNA reads TGTGCCAGCAGCTTAGTAAGCGGGCCTAACTATGGCTACACCTTC. Together with reference TRBV7-2 and TRBJ1-2, the CDR3 gives the full variable domain: GAGVSQSPSNKVTEKGKDVELRCDPISGHTALYWYRQSLGQGLEFLIYFQGNSAPDKSGLPSDRFSAERTGGSVSTLTIQRTQQEDSAVYLCASSLVSGPNYGYTFGSGTRLTVV.

The V gene is TRBV15, the J gene TRBJ1-5; D not resolved. The CDR3 spans 14 residues. V shed 0 bases and J shed 7 bases, with 10 bases lying between them. Germline CDR1 LNHNV, CDR2 YYDKDF (reference sequence). The CDR3 loop is CATSRDSTRQPQHF. The CDR3 nucleotides read TGTGCCACCAGCAGAGATAGTACTCGACAGCCCCAGCATTTT.

V usage is TRBV9 and J usage is TRBJ1-1, with 9 bases identical to TRBD1. After removal of 4 bases from V and 0 bases from J, the junction contained 13 bases not matched to a gene. Germline V gene data show CDR1 as SGDLS and CDR2 as YYNGEE. The CDR3 has 18 amino acids. The CDR3 DNA reads TGTGCCAGCAGCCCCCGTCCCGGGACAGGGACGTTGAACACTGAAGCTTTCTTT. It specifies CASSPRPGTGTLNTEAFF.

The V gene is TRBV9, the J gene TRBJ1-1, with D maybe TRBD1 (5 bases). Germline V gene lookup returns CDR1 SGDLS and CDR2 YYNGEE. The CDR3 extends over 13 amino acids. The ends were cut back, 4 bases at V and 4 bases at J, with 11 bases in the middle. For the CDR3, the DNA is TGTGCCAGCAGCCCCCAGGGACTCACTGAAGCTTTCTTT. This codes for CASSPQGLTEAFF.

The chain carries TRBV6-6 and TRBJ2-7; weak D call: TRBD1 (5 bases). Germline-derived CDR1 and CDR2 are MNHNY and SVGAGI (reference sequence). CDR3 length: 14 residues. Trimming pared 6 bases from V and 3 bases from J, leaving 15 bases between. This chain's CDR3 is CASRSDSVYYEQYF. CDR3 nucleotide sequence: TGTGCCAGCAGATCCGACAGTGTATACTACGAGCAGTACTTC.

The CDR3 sequence is CASSRPSPPDTQYF. CDR3 bases: TGTGCCAGCAGCCGGCCCTCCCCCCCAGATACGCAGTATTTT. The V gene is TRBV7-2, the J gene TRBJ2-3, with no clear D. The CDR3 is 14 residues long. V was shortened by 5 bases and J by 4 bases, with 13 bases between the two germline ends. Per the germline V gene, CDR1 is SGHTA and CDR2 is FQGNSA.

For this clone: Distinct nucleotide sequences in the sample also encode this CDR3. The chain is built from TRBV5-1 and TRBJ2-5; a weak D match, TRBD1 (6 bases). The CDR3 extends over 13 amino acids. V lost 3 bases, J lost 3 bases, and 9 bases lay in between. In germline, CDR1 is SGHRS, CDR2 YFSETQ. CDR3 nucleotides: TGCGCCAGCAGCTCAGCAGGGGAAGAGACCCAGTACTTC. Its translation: CASSSAGEETQYF. The variable domain in full, completed from reference TRBV5-1 and TRBJ2-5, reads KAGVTQTPRYLIKTRGQQVTLSCSPISGHRSVSWYQQTPGQGLQFLFEYFSETQRNKGNFPGRFSGRQFSNSRSEMNVSTLELGDSALYLCASSSAGEETQYFGPGTRLLVL.

V usage is TRBV30 and J usage is TRBJ1-2; 11 bases match TRBD1. This CDR3 spans 15 amino acids. CDR1 and CDR2 from the germline V gene are GTSNPN and SVGIG (reference sequence). The V segment lost 1 base and the J segment 2 bases; nucleotides outside the gene matches: 3. The chain's CDR3 is CAWSARDRGNYGYTF. In nucleotides, the CDR3 is TGTGCCTGGAGTGCGAGGGACAGGGGGAACTATGGCTACACCTTC.

This chain connects TRBV29-1 to TRBJ2-1; TRBD2 might be the D (6 bases). The CDR3 loop spans 14 amino acids. With 0 bases removed from V and 10 bases from J, the gap between germline ends came to 16 bases. Germline CDR1 and CDR2: SQVTM and ANQGSEA. In DNA form, the CDR3 reads TGCAGCGTTGAAGATCCGGTCCGGGACTCAGAGCAGTTCTTC. Its protein product is CSVEDPVRDSEQFF.

There are many counts of this clone. The chain carries TRBV5-4 and TRBJ1-2, with D hard to call. The CDR3 consists of 13 residues. Per the germline V gene, CDR1 is SGHNT and CDR2 is YYREEE (reference sequence). V was shortened by 6 bases and J by 6 bases, with 15 bases between the two germline ends. The CDR3 bases are TGTGCCAGCACCATAATGGGATCTGATGGCTACACCTTC. Its translation is CASTIMGSDGYTF.

The chain couples TRBV5-6 to TRBJ1-2; possibly TRBD1 for D (6 bases). CDR1 and CDR2 (germline): SGHDT, YYEEEE. Trimming left V 4 bases short and J 1 base short, with 8 bases between. This CDR3 is built from 13 residues. The CDR3 DNA follows: TGTGCCAGCAGCGGAGGGGGTAACTATGGCTACACCTTC. Encoded protein: CASSGGGNYGYTF.

This chain connects TRBV5-1 to TRBJ1-6; TRBD1 matches at 7 bases. This CDR3 is built from 16 residues. V trimming: 4 bases; J trimming: 7 bases; junction bases outside the gene matches: 11. The germline V gene encodes CDR1 SGHRS and CDR2 YFSETQ. The chain's CDR3 is CASSASTDRRNSPLHF. The CDR3 DNA reads as TGCGCCAGCAGCGCCAGTACGGACAGGAGAAATTCACCCCTCCACTTT.

The chain combines TRBV5-1 with TRBJ1-1, with D hard to call. V shed 2 bases and J shed 0 bases, with 8 bases lying between them. CDR1 SGHRS and CDR2 YFSETQ come from the germline V gene. The CDR3 has 14 residues. The CDR3 here is CASSFGVLNTEAFF. The CDR3 nucleotides read TGCGCCAGCAGCTTCGGGGTTTTGAACACTGAAGCTTTCTTT.

About this clone itself: Relative to the germline gene, one junction end is altered; a read error may explain this. The rearrangement joins TRBV29-1 to TRBJ2-5, with 7 bases identical to TRBD2. This CDR3 contains 15 residues. Germline CDR1 and CDR2: SQVTM and ANQGSEA. The CDR3 is CSVASPKWGGEAQYF. The DNA of the CDR3 is TGCAGCGTTGCATCCCCAAAATGGGGGGGAGAGGCCCAGTACTTC.